The T cell receptor (beta chain) under discussion was sequenced for a study of cytotoxic CD8 clonotypes in ibrutinib-treated CLL. Study context: Response samples were drawn at a median of approximately 11 months of treatment, range 6 to 36. Overall study results and limits: Clonality climbed at ibrutinib response, then dropped toward baseline at progression.

This clone has more than one count but fewer than ten. Its antigen remains unknown. Trimming left V 5 bases short and J 3 bases short, with 19 bases between. The CDR3 has 17 residues. The germline CDR1 and CDR2 sequences are SEHNR and FQNEAQ (reference sequence). Profiling relied on immunoSEQ multiplex PCR, and the TCRdb table lists in-frame clones only, not all of them. The repertoire includes about 150,000 clones, roughly 76% of them detected once, and 5.1% sits in the top ten. This chain connects TRBV7-9 to TRBJ2-2; D unclear. The TCR sequence derives from a human donor with chronic lymphocytic leukemia. Here the sequenced sample was PBMCs, taken after 24 months of ibrutinib treatment. CDR3 bases: TGTGCCAGCAGCGAAGAGGCCGGCCGCGGCGACACCGGGGAGCTGTTTTTT. Amino acids: CASSEEAGRGDTGELFF. Variable domain in full (rest from reference TRBV7-9 and TRBJ2-2): DTGVSQNPRHKITKRGQNVTFRCDPISEHNRLYWYRQTLGQGPEFLTYFQNEAQLEKSRLLSDRFSAERPKGSFSTLEIQRTEQGDSAMYLCASSEEAGRGDTGELFFGEGSRLTVL.